This TCR beta chain was sequenced in a study of T cells in Graves' hyperthyroidism and ophthalmopathy. Regions amplified from RNA transcripts were the TCR beta CDR3 regions. The HTBI primer set served for first-round RT-PCR of the TCR CDR3. TCRdb reprocessed the multiplex PCR reads with MiXCR, giving one entry per CDR3 protein. Here the sample spans some 720,000 distinct CDR3 sequences, about a sixth being singletons. Broader study findings: Model-based prediction identified ophthalmopathy a median 6.5 months prior to its onset. Blood also held most thyroid clonotypes expanded beyond 0.001.

This CDR3 is 14 amino acids long. Germline V gives CDR1 SGHRS, CDR2 YFSETQ. Deletions cut 0 bases from V and 6 bases from J, with 10 bases between. On this clonotype itself: Its antigen is as yet unknown.

Criteria for exclusion of patients were uncontrolled infection, other autoimmune disease, pregnancy or lactation. Fresh peripheral blood, roughly 9.3 ml, was the source of the PBMCs. This sequence originates from a man aged 18 to 30 with Graves' hyperthyroidism. Source material: blood. This chain links TRBV5-1 with TRBJ1-5; possible D gene TRBD1, 6 bases. The CDR3 sequence: CASSLEGGFQPQHF. CDR3 DNA sequence: TGCGCCAGCAGCTTGGAGGGGGGGTTTCAGCCCCAGCATTTT.